The 11 T cell receptor beta chains given below trace back to one sample, sequenced in a study of cytomegalovirus exposure and HLA in healthy donors (dated by TCRdb to 2015 to 2018). Libraries were constructed by the immunoSEQ multiplex PCR assay. For the multiplex PCR, a mixture combining 60 forward primers for TCR Vbeta segments and 13 reverse primers for TCR Jbeta segments was used. What TCRdb holds here is the immuneACCESS table cut down to in-frame rearrangements. Part of the clones is not present; checked against another copy, under half of the missing clones reflect an unresolved V gene, and the others are unexplained. Counted in this sample were 100,000 to 150,000 clones; roughly 78% of them appeared once. 11% of the sample comes from the top ten. Sequenced input: PBMCs. These receptors all come from a man in his thirties or forties in good health and CMV-seropositive.

This clone showed up just a few times. The CDR3 spells CASSPGTGNADTQYF. The DNA for the CDR3 is TGTGCCAGCAGCCCCGGGACAGGTAACGCAGATACGCAGTATTTT. The rearrangement joins TRBV7-9 to TRBJ2-3; 8 bases fit TRBD1. In germline, CDR1 is SEHNR, CDR2 FQNEAQ (reference sequence). The CDR3 has 15 amino acids. J gave up 4 bases and V 5 bases, and 8 bases lay outside the gene matches.

This clone was recorded once. This chain links TRBV27 with TRBJ2-3; D ambiguous. CDR3 length: 14 residues. Germline CDR1 is MNHEY and CDR2 is SMNVEV (reference sequence). Trimming took 0 bases from V and 7 from J, leaving 11 bases between them. The CDR3 is CASSLSSRSHTQYF. CDR3 nucleotides: TGTGCCAGCAGTTTATCGAGCCGTTCACATACGCAGTATTTT.

This rearrangement joins TRBV2 to TRBJ1-4; D possibly corresponds to TRBD1 (6 bases). The CDR3 is made up of 14 amino acids. Germline V lookup: CDR1 SNHLY, CDR2 FYNNEI. Trimming cost V 6 bases and J 0 bases, with 8 bases left between them. The CDR3: CASSDRSTNEKLFF. CDR3 sequence (DNA): TGTGCCAGCAGCGACAGGTCAACTAATGAAAAACTGTTTTTT.

This CDR3 is CAISGRDRGSEAFF. Written as DNA, the CDR3 is TGTGCCATCAGTGGCCGGGACAGGGGTTCTGAAGCTTTCTTT. The chain combines TRBV10-3 with TRBJ1-1; TRBD1 matches at 10 bases. The CDR3 has 14 amino acids. Germline V gene data show CDR1 as ENHRY and CDR2 as SYGVKD. V lost 4 bases, J lost 6 bases, and 5 bases stayed unmatched.

The gene calls are TRBV30 and TRBJ1-2, with 9 bases that match TRBD1. From germline, CDR1 is GTSNPN and CDR2 SVGIG (reference sequence). V lost 4 bases, J lost 7 bases, and 7 bases stayed unmatched. This CDR3 has 13 amino acids. This chain's CDR3 is CAWTGQGLGGYTF. Written as DNA, the CDR3 is TGTGCCTGGACCGGACAGGGGTTGGGTGGCTACACCTTC.

The chain uses TRBV27 and TRBJ1-1, with D perhaps TRBD1 (5 bases). From germline, CDR1 is MNHEY and CDR2 SMNVEV (reference sequence). V was trimmed by 5 bases and J by 4 bases, leaving 14 bases between them. The CDR3 runs to 14 residues. The DNA of the CDR3 is TGTGCCAGCAGTCCCCAGGGAGGATTCACTGAAGCTTTCTTT. Encoded protein: CASSPQGGFTEAFF.

This clone appeared a few times. V and J are TRBV19 and TRBJ2-7; 7 nucleotides match TRBD2. The CDR3 has 13 residues. Germline lookup yields CDR1 LNHDA and CDR2 SQIVND (reference sequence). V lost 3 bases to trimming and J lost 5 bases; unmatched junction nucleotides: 4. The CDR3 here is CASSIRGGDEQYF. The CDR3 DNA follows: TGTGCCAGTAGTATTCGGGGAGGGGACGAGCAGTACTTC.

V and J are TRBV13 and TRBJ2-5, with D unresolved. The length of the CDR3 is 14 residues. Germline V CDR1 and CDR2: PRHDT, FYEKMQ (reference sequence). Trimming left V 5 bases short and J 4 bases short, with 14 bases between. The CDR3 protein is CASSPSGSAETQYF. In DNA form, the CDR3 reads TGTGCCAGCAGCCCTTCGGGTTCAGCAGAGACCCAGTACTTC. Complete variable domain (other parts from reference TRBV13 and TRBJ2-5): AAGVIQSPRHLIKEKRETATLKCYPIPRHDTVYWYQQGPGQDPQFLISFYEKMQSDKGSIPDRFSAQQFSDYHSELNMSSLELGDSALYFCASSPSGSAETQYFGPGTRLLVL.

This clone was observed a few times. This chain links TRBV25-1 with TRBJ2-1, with TRBD2 identical over 8 bases. V shed 3 bases, J shed 8 bases, and the junction held 15 bases outside the gene matches. The CDR3 is 17 residues long. Germline-derived CDR1 and CDR2 are MGHDK and SYGVNS. CDR3 nucleotides: TGTGCCAGCAGTGACCCGCAAGTTCCGGGAGGGCCGTATGAGCAGTTCTTC. Encoded protein: CASSDPQVPGGPYEQFF. Supplemented by reference TRBV25-1 and TRBJ2-1, the full variable domain reads EADIYQTPRYLVIGTGKKITLECSQTMGHDKMYWYQQDPGMELHLIHYSYGVNSTEKGDLSSESTVSRIRTEHFPLTLESARPSHTSQYLCASSDPQVPGGPYEQFFGPGTRLTVL.

V usage is TRBV11-2 and J usage is TRBJ2-7; 10 bases fit TRBD2. The CDR3 extends over 14 amino acids. Trimming at V came to 3 bases and at J to 5 bases, leaving 4 bases not matched to a gene. The germline V gene has CDR1 SGHAT and CDR2 FQNNGV. This chain's CDR3 is CASSFSGRIHEQYF. CDR3 DNA: TGTGCCAGCAGCTTTAGCGGGAGGATCCACGAGCAGTACTTC.

The rearrangement joins TRBV2 to TRBJ1-5; 11 nucleotides line up with TRBD1. J lost 9 bases, V lost 6 bases, and 10 bases had no gene match. Germline loops: CDR1 SNHLY, CDR2 FYNNEI. The CDR3 contains 15 residues. CDR3 sequence (DNA): TGTGCCAGCAGGGAGAGGGACAGGGGGACAGGGCCCCAGCATTTT. Translated: CASRERDRGTGPQHF.